Listed here are 14 T cell receptor beta chains from one sample, sequenced in a study of T cell responses to AZD1222 COVID-19 vaccine (dated by TCRdb to the early 2020s). The sample's time point label, in plain terms: about 28 days (+/-7) after the second vaccine dose. Library creation used the immunoSEQ multiplex PCR assay. TCRdb provides this immuneACCESS table in a form limited to in-frame rearrangements. Some clones are lacking; in checked studies, under half of them reflect an unresolved V gene, and why the rest are absent is not known. This sample holds around 140,000 clones; about 86% were observed only once. Jointly, the top ten make up approximately 5% of the sample. The source material was peripheral blood, sampled 28 days after the second AZD1222 dose. The receptors shown here come from an adult who received the AZD1222 COVID-19 vaccine.

V and J are TRBV5-1 and TRBJ1-1, with 8 bases fitting TRBD1. With V trimmed by 1 base and J by 2 bases, 1 base remained unmatched. The CDR3 spans 14 residues. Germline CDR1 SGHRS, CDR2 YFSETQ. DNA of the CDR3: TGCGCCAGCAGCTTGCAGGGGGCAAACACTGAAGCTTTCTTT. Its translation is CASSLQGANTEAFF. Combining the CDR3 with reference TRBV5-1 and TRBJ1-1 gives the whole variable domain KAGVTQTPRYLIKTRGQQVTLSCSPISGHRSVSWYQQTPGQGLQFLFEYFSETQRNKGNFPGRFSGRQFSNSRSEMNVSTLELGDSALYLCASSLQGANTEAFFGQGTRLTVV.

The chain is built from TRBV19 and TRBJ2-7; D may correspond to TRBD1 or TRBD2 (5 bases each). Trimming shortened V by 3 bases and J by 0 bases, and 6 bases separated the two germline ends. The CDR3 loop spans 13 amino acids. The germline gives CDR1 LNHDA, CDR2 SQIVND (reference sequence). The CDR3 DNA reads as TGTGCCAGTAGTATGAGGGGCTCCTACGAGCAGTACTTC. Translation gives CASSMRGSYEQYF.

The V and J genes are TRBV3-1 (or the pseudogene TRBV3-2) and TRBJ2-1; 7 nucleotides line up with TRBD2. The germline gives CDR1 LGHDT, CDR2 YNNKEL (reference sequence). Germline trimming cut 6 bases from V and 6 bases from J; bases unmatched to any gene: 5. The CDR3 loop spans 13 amino acids. The DNA of the CDR3 is TGTGCCAGCAGAGGCGGGGGAACCAATGAGCAGTTCTTC. Translation gives CASRGGGTNEQFF.

The rearrangement links TRBV29-1 to TRBJ2-2; D is undetermined. Germline V gene sequence: CDR1 SQVTM, CDR2 ANQGSEA. The CDR3 is 13 amino acids. V lost 6 bases and J 0 bases, leaving 8 bases between the germline ends. The CDR3 DNA is TGCAGCGTAGGCCGATCGAACACCGGGGAGCTGTTTTTT. This encodes CSVGRSNTGELFF.

The chain links TRBV7-9 to TRBJ2-1, with D possibly being TRBD1 or TRBD2 (5 bases each). Germline V gives CDR1 SEHNR, CDR2 FQNEAQ (reference sequence). The CDR3 length is 14 residues. Trimming stripped 8 bases from V and 7 bases from J, with 18 bases between. CDR3: CASVLGAVGNEQFF. The CDR3 DNA reads as TGTGCCAGCGTCCTCGGGGCCGTTGGGAATGAGCAGTTCTTC.

V is TRBV5-6 and J is TRBJ2-7; 16 bases line up with TRBD2. With 1 base clipped from V and 4 bases from J, the junction kept 5 bases outside the gene matches. The CDR3 is 17 amino acids. Germline V gene sequence: CDR1 SGHDT, CDR2 YYEEEE. The CDR3: CASSLPGLAGGPYEQYF. The CDR3 DNA is TGTGCCAGCAGCTTGCCGGGACTAGCGGGAGGGCCTTACGAGCAGTACTTC.

This sequence joins TRBV7-9 and TRBJ1-3; no clear D gene. CDR3 length: 17 residues. Between the trimmed V and J ends, which lost 2 bases and 10 bases, there was a span of 24 bases. CDR1 and CDR2 from the germline V gene are SEHNR and FQNEAQ (reference sequence). CDR3 in amino acids: CASSLILVSDLPLTIYF. The DNA of the CDR3 is TGTGCCAGCAGCTTAATTTTGGTGAGCGACCTGCCCTTGACCATATATTTT. Looking up the rest from reference TRBV7-9 and TRBJ1-3 gives the full variable domain: DTGVSQNPRHKITKRGQNVTFRCDPISEHNRLYWYRQTLGQGPEFLTYFQNEAQLEKSRLLSDRFSAERPKGSFSTLEIQRTEQGDSAMYLCASSLILVSDLPLTIYFGEGSWLTVV.

The chain joins TRBV27 to TRBJ1-3; D call uncertain. V dropped 8 bases and J dropped 1 base, with 18 bases sitting between them. The CDR3 totals 16 residues. Per the germline V gene, CDR1 is MNHEY and CDR2 is SMNVEV (reference sequence). The CDR3 region is CASAKHDAASGNTIYF. Here the CDR3 DNA reads TGTGCCAGCGCCAAACATGACGCGGCGTCTGGAAACACCATATATTTT.

The V gene is TRBV29-1, the J gene TRBJ1-2; 10 nucleotides line up with TRBD1. The V and J ends lost 3 bases and 7 bases, in that order; junction bases with no gene match: 8. CDR3 length: 14 amino acids. Per the germline V gene, CDR1 is SQVTM and CDR2 is ANQGSEA. CDR3 DNA: TGCAGCGTTGACCTGGGACAGGGGACTGGTGGCTACACCTTC. Its translation: CSVDLGQGTGGYTF.

The chain recombines TRBV7-9 with TRBJ2-1; TRBD2 agrees at 7 bases. Germline CDR1 is SEHNR and CDR2 is FQNEAQ (reference sequence). The V segment lost 8 bases and the J segment 5 bases; nucleotides outside the gene matches: 12. The CDR3 loop spans 15 amino acids. DNA of the CDR3: TGTGCCAGCGGGGTCGGTGCGGGGAGGGACAATGAGCAGTTCTTC. It encodes CASGVGAGRDNEQFF.

The gene calls are TRBV11-2 and TRBJ2-7, with a tentative D call TRBD2 (6 bases). Trimming stripped 4 bases from V and 4 bases from J, with 8 bases between. The germline CDR1 and CDR2 sequences are SGHAT and FQNNGV. CDR3 length equals 12 residues. The CDR3 spells CASSWGDYEQYF. As DNA, the CDR3 is TGTGCCAGCAGCTGGGGGGATTACGAGCAGTACTTC.

This clone was observed a few times. The J gene is TRBJ2-5, the V gene TRBV3-1 (or the pseudogene TRBV3-2), with D perhaps TRBD1 or TRBD2 (5 bases each). This CDR3 is 15 amino acids long. Between the trimmed V and J ends, which lost 0 bases and 5 bases, there was a span of 13 bases. Looked up from germline, CDR1 is LGHDT and CDR2 is YNNKEL (reference sequence). The CDR3 coding sequence is TGTGCCAGCAGCCAAGATGGGACCCCCCCGGAGACCCAGTACTTC. Translation gives CASSQDGTPPETQYF.

This clone was seen only a few times. The chain is built from TRBV30 and TRBJ1-4; 8 positions match TRBD1. Per germline, CDR1 GTSNPN and CDR2 SVGIG (reference sequence). There are 14 residues in the CDR3. V shed 2 bases and J 8 bases; nucleotides not matched to a gene: 7. CDR3 sequence reads: CAWSTTGVGEKLFF. CDR3 DNA: TGTGCCTGGAGTACGACAGGGGTAGGAGAAAAACTGTTTTTT.

The chain employs TRBV19 and TRBJ1-3; maybe TRBD1 (5 bases). The CDR3 consists of 16 residues. Germline V gene lookup returns CDR1 LNHDA and CDR2 SQIVND (reference sequence). Trimming stripped 5 bases from V and 0 bases from J, with 14 bases between. CDR3 in DNA: TGTGCCAGTAGTTCTTCCTCGGGACTCTCTGGAAACACCATATATTTT. Encoded protein: CASSSSSGLSGNTIYF.